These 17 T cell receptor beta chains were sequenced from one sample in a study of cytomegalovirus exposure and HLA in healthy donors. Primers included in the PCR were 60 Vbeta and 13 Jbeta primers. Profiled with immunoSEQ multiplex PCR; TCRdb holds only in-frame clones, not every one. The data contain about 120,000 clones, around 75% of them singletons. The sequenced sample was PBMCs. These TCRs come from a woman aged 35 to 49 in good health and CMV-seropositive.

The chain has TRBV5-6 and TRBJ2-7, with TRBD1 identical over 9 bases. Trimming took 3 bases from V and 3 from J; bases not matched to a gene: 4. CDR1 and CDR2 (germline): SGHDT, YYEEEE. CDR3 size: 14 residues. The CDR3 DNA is TGTGCCAGCAGCTACAGGACAGGGGACTACGAGCAGTACTTC. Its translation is CASSYRTGDYEQYF.

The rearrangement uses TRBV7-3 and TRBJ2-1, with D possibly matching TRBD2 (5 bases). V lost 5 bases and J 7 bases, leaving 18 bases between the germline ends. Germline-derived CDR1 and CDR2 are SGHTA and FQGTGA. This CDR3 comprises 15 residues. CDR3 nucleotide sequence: TGTGCCAGCAGCCCAACTATACGGGGAAGAAATGAGCAGTTCTTC. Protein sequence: CASSPTIRGRNEQFF. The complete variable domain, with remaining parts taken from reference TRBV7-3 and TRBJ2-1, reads GAGVSQTPSNKVTEKGKYVELRCDPISGHTALYWYRQSLGQGPEFLIYFQGTGAADDSGLPNDRFFAVRPEGSVSTLKIQRTERGDSAVYLCASSPTIRGRNEQFFGPGTRLTVL.

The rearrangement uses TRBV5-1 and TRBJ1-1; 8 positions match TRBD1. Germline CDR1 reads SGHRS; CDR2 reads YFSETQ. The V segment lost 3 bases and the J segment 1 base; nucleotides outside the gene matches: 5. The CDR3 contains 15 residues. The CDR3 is CASSSLGQENTEAFF. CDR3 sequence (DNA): TGCGCCAGCAGCTCACTGGGACAGGAGAACACTGAAGCTTTCTTT.

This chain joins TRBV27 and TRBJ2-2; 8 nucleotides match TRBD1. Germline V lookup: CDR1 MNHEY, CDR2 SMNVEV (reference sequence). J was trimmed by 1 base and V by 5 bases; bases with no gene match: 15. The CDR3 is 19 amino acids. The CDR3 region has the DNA TGTGCCAGCAGTCCGCTAGTTGGTTGGACAGGGAAGAACACCGGGGAGCTGTTTTTT. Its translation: CASSPLVGWTGKNTGELFF.

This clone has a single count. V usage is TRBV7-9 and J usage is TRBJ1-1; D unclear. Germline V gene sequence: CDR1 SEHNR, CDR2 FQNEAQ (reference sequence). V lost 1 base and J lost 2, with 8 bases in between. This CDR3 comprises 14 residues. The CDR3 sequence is CASSLEDKNTEAFF. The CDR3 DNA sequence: TGTGCCAGCAGCTTAGAAGACAAAAACACTGAAGCTTTCTTT.

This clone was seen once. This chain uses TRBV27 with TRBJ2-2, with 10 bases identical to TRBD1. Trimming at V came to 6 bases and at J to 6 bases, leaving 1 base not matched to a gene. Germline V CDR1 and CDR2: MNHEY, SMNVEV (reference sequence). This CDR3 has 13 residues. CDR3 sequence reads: CASRGQGAGELFF. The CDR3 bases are TGTGCCAGCAGAGGACAGGGGGCCGGGGAGCTGTTTTTT.

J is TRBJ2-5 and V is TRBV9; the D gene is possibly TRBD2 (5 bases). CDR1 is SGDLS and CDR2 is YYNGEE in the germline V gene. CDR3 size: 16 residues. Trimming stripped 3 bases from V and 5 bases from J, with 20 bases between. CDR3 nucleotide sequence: TGTGCCAGCAGCGGCCAAGGAGGACCCACCGCGGAGACCCAGTACTTC. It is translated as CASSGQGGPTAETQYF. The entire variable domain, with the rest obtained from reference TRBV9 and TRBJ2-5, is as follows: DSGVTQTPKHLITATGQRVTLRCSPRSGDLSVYWYQQSLDQGLQFLIQYYNGEERAKGNILERFSAQQFPDLHSELNLSSLELGDSALYFCASSGQGGPTAETQYFGPGTRLLVL.

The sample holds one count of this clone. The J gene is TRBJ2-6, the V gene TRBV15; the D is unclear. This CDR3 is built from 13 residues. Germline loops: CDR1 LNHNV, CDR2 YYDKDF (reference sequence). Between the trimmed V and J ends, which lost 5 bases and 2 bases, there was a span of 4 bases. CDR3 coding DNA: TGTGCCACCAGCCGGGCTGGGGCCAACGTCCTGACTTTC. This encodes CATSRAGANVLTF.

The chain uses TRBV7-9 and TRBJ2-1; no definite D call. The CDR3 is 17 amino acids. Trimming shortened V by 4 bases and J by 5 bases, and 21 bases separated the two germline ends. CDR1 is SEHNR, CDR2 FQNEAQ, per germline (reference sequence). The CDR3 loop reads CASSSPQRGSHDNEQFF. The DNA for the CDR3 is TGTGCCAGCAGCTCCCCCCAGCGTGGCTCCCACGACAATGAGCAGTTCTTC.

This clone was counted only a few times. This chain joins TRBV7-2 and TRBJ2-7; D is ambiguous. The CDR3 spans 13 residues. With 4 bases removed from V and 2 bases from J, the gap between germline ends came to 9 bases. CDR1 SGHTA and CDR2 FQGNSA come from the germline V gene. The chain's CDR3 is CASSSTTTYEQYF. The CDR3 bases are TGTGCCAGCAGCTCAACCACAACCTACGAGCAGTACTTC.

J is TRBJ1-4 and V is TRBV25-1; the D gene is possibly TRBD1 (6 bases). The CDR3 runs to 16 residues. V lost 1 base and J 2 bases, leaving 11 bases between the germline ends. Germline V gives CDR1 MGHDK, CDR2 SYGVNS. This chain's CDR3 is CASSESRGATNEKLFF. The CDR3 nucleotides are TGTGCCAGCAGTGAATCCAGGGGAGCGACTAATGAAAAACTGTTTTTT.

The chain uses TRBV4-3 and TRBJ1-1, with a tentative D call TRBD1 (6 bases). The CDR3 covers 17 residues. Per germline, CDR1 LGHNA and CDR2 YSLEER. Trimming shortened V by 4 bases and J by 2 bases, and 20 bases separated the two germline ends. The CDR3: CASSLGSGAGVNTEAFF. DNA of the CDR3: TGCGCCAGCAGCCTCGGGTCGGGGGCGGGGGTCAACACTGAAGCTTTCTTT.

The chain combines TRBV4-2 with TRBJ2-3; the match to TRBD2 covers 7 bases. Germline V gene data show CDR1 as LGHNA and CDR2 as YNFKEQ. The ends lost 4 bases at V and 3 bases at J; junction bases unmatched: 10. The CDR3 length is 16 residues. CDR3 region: CASSRTSADKTDTQYF. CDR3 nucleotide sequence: TGTGCCAGCAGCCGCACTAGCGCCGACAAGACAGATACGCAGTATTTT.

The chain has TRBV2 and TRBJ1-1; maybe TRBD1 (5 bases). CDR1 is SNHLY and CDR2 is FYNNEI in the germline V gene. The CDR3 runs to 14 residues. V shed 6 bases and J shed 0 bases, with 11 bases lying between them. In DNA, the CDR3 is TGTGCCAGCAGCCTAGACAGTCTGAACACTGAAGCTTTCTTT. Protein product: CASSLDSLNTEAFF.

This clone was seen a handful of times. Here the CDR3 reads CASSFQGGGYGYTF. DNA of the CDR3: TGTGCCAGCAGCTTCCAGGGAGGGGGCTATGGCTACACCTTC. V usage is TRBV7-2 and J usage is TRBJ1-2; the D gene is possibly TRBD1 (6 bases). Trimming shortened V by 3 bases and J by 4 bases, and 12 bases separated the two germline ends. The germline V gene has CDR1 SGHTA and CDR2 FQGNSA. The CDR3 spans 14 residues.

Here the CDR3 DNA reads TGCGCCAGCAGCCAAGGTTTCACAGGCAATCAGCCCCAGCATTTT. Amino acid sequence: CASSQGFTGNQPQHF. The chain carries TRBV4-1 and TRBJ1-5; D uncertain. The CDR3 length is 15 residues. Germline V lookup: CDR1 MGHRA, CDR2 YSYEKL. V was pared by 1 base and J by 2 bases, with 9 bases between.

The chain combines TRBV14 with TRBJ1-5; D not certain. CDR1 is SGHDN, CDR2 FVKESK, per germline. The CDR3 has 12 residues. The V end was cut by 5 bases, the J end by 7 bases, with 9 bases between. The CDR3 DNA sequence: TGTGCCAGCAGCGGCCCAGGACAGCCCCAGCATTTT. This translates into CASSGPGQPQHF.